This T cell receptor (beta chain) derives from a study of regulatory T cells in long-lasting Graves disease (dated by TCRdb to the early 2020s). With regard to the full study: Antithyroid drugs had been taken for less than 3 months by newly diagnosed Graves' disease patients. Peripheral blood TCR sequencing and RNA sequencing compared persistent Graves' disease patients with newly diagnosed Graves' disease patients. The study took place in China and was registered as a clinical trial. A total of about 33 samples were covered by TCR sequencing, comprising some 13 persistent and around 20 newly diagnosed Graves' disease patients. The paper's findings and limits, for the study overall: Compared with newly diagnosed patients, persistent Graves' disease patients had lower TCR Shannon entropy and fewer highly expanded clones, which suggests clonal expansion. Preferential use of TRBV28, TRBJ1-2 and TRBJ2-5 was observed in persistent disease, whereas TRBV20-1 and TRBJ2-1 were favored in newly diagnosed disease. As a limitation, the authors acknowledged that the small sample size may reduce accuracy. Sequencing and analysis were restricted to the TCR beta chain. Patients with persistent disease shared more public clonotypes (about 2,500) than newly diagnosed patients did (966). Because the primary lesion, thyroid tissue, could not be accessed, the study looked at peripheral blood alone.

Preparation of the library involved multiplex PCR. Sequencing was carried out with an Illumina HiSeq 4000. To build TCR beta libraries, CDR3 regions were amplified by Arm-PCR using iRepertoire HTBI primers. Gel purification was performed on PCR products prior to sequencing. The source study handled its data this way. Gene usage analysis of CDR3 amino acid clonotypes used the 62 TRBV and some 13 TRBJ segments found across samples. COPE and FqMerger were used to merge the filtered high-quality paired reads into contigs. BLAST was used to align contigs to the IMGT TRBV, TRBD and TRBJ reference genes, and CDR3 was defined following IMGT. Clonotypes above 0.1% frequency were classified as highly expanded clones. Repertoire diversity was measured by Shannon entropy, and V-J evenness by the Gini coefficient. A clonotype was considered public if more than one individual shared it. TCRdb trimmed public reads at Q25 via fastp, called clones via MiXCR and kept in-frame beta chains. All rows with the same CDR3 protein become a single entry with the most common DNA and genes. The V and J calls reflect TCRdb's pipeline rather than the authors' work. This sample has 450,000 to 650,000 distinct CDR3 sequences in its table, and roughly 15% of those were observed once. In total, the top ten clones hold around a quarter of the sample.

From a lookup of the germline V gene, CDR1 and CDR2 are MNHNS and SASEGT. Counted from cysteine to phenylalanine, this CDR3 has 17 amino acids. Of all the DNA, just the CDR3 is kept, 51 bases in frame from base 1. V was cut back by 8 bases and J by 6 bases, leaving a gap of 28 bases between them. This clonotype was counted ten times or more. This clone's antigen is unknown. No per-base quality is available; no much larger clone lies one base away. What the time point label conveys for this sample: newly diagnosed GD, antithyroid drugs for less than 3 months. For both TCR sequencing and RNA sequencing, RNA was extracted from PBMCs in TRIzol. Graves' disease was diagnosed according to American Thyroid Association guidelines. The patients came from an endocrinology department in Xi'an, China. From each patient, around 8.3 milliliters of peripheral blood was collected into an EDTA anticoagulant tube. Ficoll Paque Plus density gradient separation was used to isolate PBMCs, and no further T cell sorting was performed. An Agilent 2100 Bioanalyzer and agarose gel were used to check RNA quality, and a NanoDrop 2000 was used to measure RNA concentration.

This sample was shared with a second study, whose subject was T cells in Graves' hyperthyroidism and ophthalmopathy. The second study, in turn, reports: Graves' hyperthyroidism was defined as stable when no progression to ophthalmopathy occurred over 18 months of follow-up. Hyperthyroidism patients were newly diagnosed, had a disease duration of under 2 months, and were aged 18 to 65 years. Patients with uncontrolled infections, other autoimmune diseases, pregnancy or lactation were excluded. Diagnoses relied on clinical symptoms, serum thyroxine and TRAb, thyroid ultrasound and orbital computed tomography. For the first round of RT-PCR on the TCR CDR3, the HTBI primer set was used together with the Qiagen OneStep RT-PCR kit. Blood samples also contained most of the expanded thyroid clonotypes (frequency above 0.001), which suggests that blood repertoires may reflect thyroid immune responses. In cross-validation, a model built on a 13 V-J signature told ophthalmopathy apart from stable hyperthyroidism with over 85% sensitivity and roughly 83% specificity, and in testing the same model reached 80%/75%. In validation, the model predicted progression to ophthalmopathy with around 71% sensitivity and approximately 78% specificity, a median of about six months before onset. To identify distinguishing TCR V-J signatures, a discovery cohort of 90 to 100 patients was used, comprising some 43 with Graves' ophthalmopathy and 57 with stable Graves' hyperthyroidism. Prospective prediction of ophthalmopathy was tested in an independent validation cohort consisting of roughly 20 hyperthyroidism patients and more than 15 patients who later progressed to ophthalmopathy. For training and testing, the roughly 97 patients in the discovery cohort were randomly divided in a 7:3 ratio. In several Graves' hyperthyroidism patients, the study also compared T-cell repertoires from thyroid tissue with T-cell repertoires from blood. Following sampling, methimazole starting at 30 mg daily was given to hyperthyroidism patients, and high-dose intravenous methylprednisolone was given to ophthalmopathy patients. Libraries were constructed in a second round of multiplex PCR, after which size selection and purification were carried out. Sequencing of the libraries was done on an Illumina HiSeq2000 using paired-end 100 bp reads. Raw data were processed with SOAPnuke, discarding reads with adapters, uncalled bases, mean Phred below 15, or no exact constant-primer or identifier match. COPE v1.2.5 was used to merge the high-quality paired reads, and each unique nucleotide sequence was defined as a clonotype. MiTCR v1.1 was used to align clonotypes to the IMGT TRBV, TRBD and TRBJ reference segments. The analysis was restricted to V-J combinations with a frequency above 0.0001, which together covered roughly 99% of the repertoires. The TCS score was defined as the ratio of F50 (clonal expansion) to E x V (chaos), calculated using BLOSUM62-based TCRdist between CDR3 peptides within each V-J. Welch's t-statistics and random forest reduced roughly 530 V-J features to under 15, which were used in a naive Bayes classifier (R e1071). No statistical method was used to set the sample size in advance, and investigators knew the group allocation. TCR Vbeta CDR3 sequencing of 135 peripheral blood samples (under 45 ophthalmopathy, under 80 hyperthyroidism and roughly 17 progressor patients) is reported in the paper.

The chain is encoded by TRBV6-1 joined to TRBJ1-1; the best D guess is TRBD1, with 5 bases matching. The sample was peripheral blood mononuclear cells (PBMCs), taken at new diagnosis, from a patient treated with antithyroid drugs. This TCR was recovered from a woman aged 35 to 59 with Graves disease. Donor details come from another sample of the same person, matched by shared clones. The DNA is as follows: TGTGCCAGCGAAAAAGGCGAATGGGGGACTCGCTTCCCTGAAGCTTTCTTT. Translation gives CASEKGEWGTRFPEAFF.